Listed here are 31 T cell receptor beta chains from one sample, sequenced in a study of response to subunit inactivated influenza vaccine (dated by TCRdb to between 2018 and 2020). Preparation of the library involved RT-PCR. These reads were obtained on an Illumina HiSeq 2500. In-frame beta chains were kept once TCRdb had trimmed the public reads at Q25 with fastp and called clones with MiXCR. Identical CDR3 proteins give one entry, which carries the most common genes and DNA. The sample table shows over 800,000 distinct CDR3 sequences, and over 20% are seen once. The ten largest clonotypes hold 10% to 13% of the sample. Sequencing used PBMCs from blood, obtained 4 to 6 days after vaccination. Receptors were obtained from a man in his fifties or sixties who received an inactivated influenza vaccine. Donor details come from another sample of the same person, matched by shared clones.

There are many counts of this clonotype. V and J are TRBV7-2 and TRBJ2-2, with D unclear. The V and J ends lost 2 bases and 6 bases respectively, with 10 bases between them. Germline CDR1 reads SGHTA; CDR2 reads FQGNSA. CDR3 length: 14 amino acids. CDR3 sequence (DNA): TGTGCCAGCAGCTTAAGACCCCTCGCCGGGGAGCTGTTTTTT. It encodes CASSLRPLAGELFF.

The CDR3 DNA is TGTGCCTGGACCAGACAGGGGCACGAGCAGTACTTC. This gives the protein CAWTRQGHEQYF. J is TRBJ2-7 and V is TRBV30; TRBD1 matches 8 bases. The germline V gene encodes CDR1 GTSNPN and CDR2 SVGIG (reference sequence). This CDR3 is 12 amino acids long. J was trimmed by 5 bases and V by 4 bases; bases with no gene match: 4. The whole variable domain, remainder taken from reference TRBV30 and TRBJ2-7, is SQTIHQWPATLVQPVGSPLSLECTVEGTSNPNLYWYRQAAGRGLQLLFYSVGIGQISSEVPQNLSASRPQDRQFILSSKKLLLSDSGFYLCAWTRQGHEQYFGPGTRLTVT.

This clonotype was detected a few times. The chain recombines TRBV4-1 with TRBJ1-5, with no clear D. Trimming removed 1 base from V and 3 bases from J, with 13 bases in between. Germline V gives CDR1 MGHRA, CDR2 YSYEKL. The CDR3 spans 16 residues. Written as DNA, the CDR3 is TGCGCCAGCAGCCAAGTGGCTGAGGGCGTCAATCAGCCCCAGCATTTT. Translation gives CASSQVAEGVNQPQHF.

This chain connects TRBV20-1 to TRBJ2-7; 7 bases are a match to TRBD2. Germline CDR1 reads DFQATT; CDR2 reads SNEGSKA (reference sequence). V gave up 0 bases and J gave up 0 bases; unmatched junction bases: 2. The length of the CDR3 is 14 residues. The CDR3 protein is CSARDGGSSYEQYF. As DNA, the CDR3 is TGCAGTGCTAGAGATGGCGGGAGCTCCTACGAGCAGTACTTC.

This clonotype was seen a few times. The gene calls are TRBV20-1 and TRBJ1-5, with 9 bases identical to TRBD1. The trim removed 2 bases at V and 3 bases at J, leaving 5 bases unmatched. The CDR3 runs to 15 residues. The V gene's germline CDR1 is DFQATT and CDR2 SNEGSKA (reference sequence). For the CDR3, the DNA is TGCAGTGCTAGAACAGGGGGCGCAGTCAATCAGCCCCAGCATTTT. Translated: CSARTGGAVNQPQHF.

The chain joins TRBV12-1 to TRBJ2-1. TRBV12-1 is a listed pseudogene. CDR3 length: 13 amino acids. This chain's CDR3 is CASSFGARFEQFF. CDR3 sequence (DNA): TGTGCCAGCAGCTTTGGGGCTCGATTTGAGCAGTTCTTC.

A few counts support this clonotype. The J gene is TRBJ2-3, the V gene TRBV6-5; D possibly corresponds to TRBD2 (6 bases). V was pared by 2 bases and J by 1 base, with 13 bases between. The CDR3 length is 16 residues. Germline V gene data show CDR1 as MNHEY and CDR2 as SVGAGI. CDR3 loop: CASSYILGGGTDTQYF. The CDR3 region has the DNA TGTGCCAGCAGTTACATTTTGGGCGGGGGCACAGATACGCAGTATTTT.

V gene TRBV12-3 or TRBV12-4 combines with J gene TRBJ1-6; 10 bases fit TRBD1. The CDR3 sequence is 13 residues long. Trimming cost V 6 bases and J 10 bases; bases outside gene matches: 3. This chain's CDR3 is CASRGQGRSPLHF. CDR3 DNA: TGTGCCAGCAGGGGACAGGGGCGGTCACCCCTCCACTTT.

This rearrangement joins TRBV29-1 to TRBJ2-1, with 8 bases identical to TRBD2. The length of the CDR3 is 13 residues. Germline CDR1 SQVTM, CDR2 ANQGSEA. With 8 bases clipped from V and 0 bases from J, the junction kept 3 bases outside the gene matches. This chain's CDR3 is CSIAGSSYNEQFF. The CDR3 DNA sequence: TGCAGCATAGCGGGAAGCTCCTACAATGAGCAGTTCTTC.

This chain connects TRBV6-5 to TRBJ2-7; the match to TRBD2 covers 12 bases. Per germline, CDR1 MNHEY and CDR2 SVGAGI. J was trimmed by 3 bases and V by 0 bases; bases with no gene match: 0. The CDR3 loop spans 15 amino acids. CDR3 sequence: CASSYSLAGGYEQYF. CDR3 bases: TGTGCCAGCAGTTACTCACTAGCGGGAGGCTACGAGCAGTACTTC.

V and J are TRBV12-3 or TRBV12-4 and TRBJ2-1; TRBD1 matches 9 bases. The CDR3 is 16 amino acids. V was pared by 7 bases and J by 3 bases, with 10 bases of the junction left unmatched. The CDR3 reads CASIDDGTGNYNEQFF. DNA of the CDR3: TGTGCCAGCATTGATGACGGGACAGGGAACTACAATGAGCAGTTCTTC.

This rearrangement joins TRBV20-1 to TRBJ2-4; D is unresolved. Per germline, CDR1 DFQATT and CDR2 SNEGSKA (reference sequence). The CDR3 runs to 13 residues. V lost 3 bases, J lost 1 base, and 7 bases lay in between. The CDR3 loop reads CSASPQAKNIQYF. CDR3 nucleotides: TGCAGTGCTAGCCCTCAGGCCAAAAACATTCAGTACTTC.

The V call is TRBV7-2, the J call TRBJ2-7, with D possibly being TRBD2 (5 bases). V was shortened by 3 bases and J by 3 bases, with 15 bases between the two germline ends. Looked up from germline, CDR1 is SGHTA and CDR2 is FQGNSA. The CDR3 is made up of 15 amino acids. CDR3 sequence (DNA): TGTGCCAGCAGCTTCTTGGGGAGCCCAGACTACGAGCAGTACTTC. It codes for CASSFLGSPDYEQYF.

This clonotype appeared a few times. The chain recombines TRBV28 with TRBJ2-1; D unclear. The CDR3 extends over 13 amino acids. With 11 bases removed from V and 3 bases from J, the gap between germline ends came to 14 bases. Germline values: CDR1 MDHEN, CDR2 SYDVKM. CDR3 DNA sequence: TGTGCCGCCAGCCAAGGGCTCTACAATGAGCAGTTCTTC. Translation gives CAASQGLYNEQFF.

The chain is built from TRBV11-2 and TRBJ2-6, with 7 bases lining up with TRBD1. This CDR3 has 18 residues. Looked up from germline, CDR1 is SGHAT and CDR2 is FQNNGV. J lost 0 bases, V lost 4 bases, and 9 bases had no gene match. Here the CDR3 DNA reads TGTGCCAGCAGCTACTACTCCAGGGGGACCTCTGGGGCCAACGTCCTGACTTTC. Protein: CASSYYSRGTSGANVLTF.

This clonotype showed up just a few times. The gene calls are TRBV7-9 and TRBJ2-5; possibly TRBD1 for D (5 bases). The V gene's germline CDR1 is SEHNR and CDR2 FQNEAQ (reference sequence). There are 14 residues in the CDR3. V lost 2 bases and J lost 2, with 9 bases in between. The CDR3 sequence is CASSLFRQQETQYF. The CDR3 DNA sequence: TGTGCCAGCAGCTTATTCCGACAGCAAGAGACCCAGTACTTC.

The CDR3 bases are TGTGCCAGCAGCCGGCCAGGGACTAGCGGGAGTGAGACCCAGTACTTC. Amino acid sequence: CASSRPGTSGSETQYF. The chain uses TRBV11-2 and TRBJ2-5; 14 bases agree with TRBD2. J lost 5 bases, V lost 5 bases, and 7 bases had no gene match. CDR3 length: 16 amino acids. Germline V CDR1 and CDR2: SGHAT, FQNNGV.

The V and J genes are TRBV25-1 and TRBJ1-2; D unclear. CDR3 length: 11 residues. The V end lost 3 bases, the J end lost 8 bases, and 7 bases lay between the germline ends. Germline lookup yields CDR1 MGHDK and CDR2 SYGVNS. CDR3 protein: CASSDWVGYTF. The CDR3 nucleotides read TGTGCCAGCAGTGATTGGGTCGGCTACACCTTC.

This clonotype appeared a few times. This chain's CDR3 is CSARDLGRGGAGANVLTF. DNA of the CDR3: TGCAGTGCTAGAGATCTAGGAAGAGGAGGGGCTGGGGCCAACGTCCTGACTTTC. The rearrangement uses TRBV20-1 and TRBJ2-6; D is perhaps TRBD2 (6 bases). This CDR3 contains 18 residues. V lost 0 bases and J 2 bases, leaving 17 bases between the germline ends. The germline V gene encodes CDR1 DFQATT and CDR2 SNEGSKA (reference sequence).

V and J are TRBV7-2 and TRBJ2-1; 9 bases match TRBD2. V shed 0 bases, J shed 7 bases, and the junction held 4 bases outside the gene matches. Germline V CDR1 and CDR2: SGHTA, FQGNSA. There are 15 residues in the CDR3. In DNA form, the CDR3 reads TGTGCCAGCAGCTTAGCTAGCGGGAGTTTTAATGAGCAGTTCTTC. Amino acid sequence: CASSLASGSFNEQFF.

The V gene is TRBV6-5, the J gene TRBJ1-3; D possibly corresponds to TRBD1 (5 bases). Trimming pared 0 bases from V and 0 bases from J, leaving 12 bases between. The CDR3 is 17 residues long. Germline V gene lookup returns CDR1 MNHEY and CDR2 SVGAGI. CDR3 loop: CASSYSGADVSGNTIYF. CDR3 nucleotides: TGTGCCAGCAGTTACTCCGGGGCGGACGTCTCTGGAAACACCATATATTTT.

CDR3 coding DNA: TGTGCCAGCAGTTCCACCACGGGACTCTTGAACACCGGGGAGCTGTTTTTT. Amino acids: CASSSTTGLLNTGELFF. The genes are TRBV28 and TRBJ2-2, with a tentative D call TRBD2 (6 bases). Germline V gene lookup returns CDR1 MDHEN and CDR2 SYDVKM. Deletions cut 4 bases from V and 1 base from J, with 16 bases between. The CDR3 has 17 residues.

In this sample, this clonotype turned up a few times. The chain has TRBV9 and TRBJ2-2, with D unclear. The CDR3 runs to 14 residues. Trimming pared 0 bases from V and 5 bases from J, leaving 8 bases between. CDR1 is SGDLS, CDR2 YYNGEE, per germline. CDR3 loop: CASSVAPSTGELFF. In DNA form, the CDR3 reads TGTGCCAGCAGCGTAGCTCCCTCAACCGGGGAGCTGTTTTTT.

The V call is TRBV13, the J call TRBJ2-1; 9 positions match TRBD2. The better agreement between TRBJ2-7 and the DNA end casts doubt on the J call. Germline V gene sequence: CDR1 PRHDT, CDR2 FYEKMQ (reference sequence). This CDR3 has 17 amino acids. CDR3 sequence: CASSSGLLAGAYNEQYF. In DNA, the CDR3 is TGTGCCAGCAGCTCCGGCCTATTAGCGGGGGCCTACAATGAGCAGTACTTC.

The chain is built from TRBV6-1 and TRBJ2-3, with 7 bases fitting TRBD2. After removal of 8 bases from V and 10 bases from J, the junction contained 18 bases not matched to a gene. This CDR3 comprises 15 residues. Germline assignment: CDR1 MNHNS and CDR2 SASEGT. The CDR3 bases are TGTGCCAGCTCCAGGAGCGGGGTATCCTCGGTGGCGCAGTATTTT. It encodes CASSRSGVSSVAQYF.

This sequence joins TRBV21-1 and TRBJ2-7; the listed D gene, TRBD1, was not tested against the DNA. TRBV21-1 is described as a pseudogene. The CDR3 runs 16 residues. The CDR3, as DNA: TGTGCCAGCAACGGAAAGGGGGACAGGGACCCCTACGAGCAGTACTTC. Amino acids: CASNGKGDRDPYEQYF.

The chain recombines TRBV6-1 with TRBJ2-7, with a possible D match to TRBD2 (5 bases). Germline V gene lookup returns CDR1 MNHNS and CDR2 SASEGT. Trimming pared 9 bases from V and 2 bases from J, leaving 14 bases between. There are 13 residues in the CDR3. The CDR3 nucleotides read TGTGCCAGTGAGGGTGCCCCTACCTACGAGCAGTACTTC. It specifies CASEGAPTYEQYF.

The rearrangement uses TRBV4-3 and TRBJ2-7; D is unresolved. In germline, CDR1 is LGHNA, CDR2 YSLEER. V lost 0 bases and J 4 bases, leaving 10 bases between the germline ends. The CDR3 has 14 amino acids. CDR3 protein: CASSQELETYEQYF. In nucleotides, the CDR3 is TGCGCCAGCAGCCAAGAGTTGGAGACTTACGAGCAGTACTTC.

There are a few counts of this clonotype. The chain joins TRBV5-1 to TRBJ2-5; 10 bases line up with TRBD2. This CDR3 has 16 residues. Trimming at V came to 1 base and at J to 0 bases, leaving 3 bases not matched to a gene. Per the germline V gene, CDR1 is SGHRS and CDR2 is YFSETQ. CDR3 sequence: CASSLLTSGYQETQYF. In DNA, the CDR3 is TGCGCCAGCAGCTTGTTGACTAGCGGGTACCAAGAGACCCAGTACTTC.

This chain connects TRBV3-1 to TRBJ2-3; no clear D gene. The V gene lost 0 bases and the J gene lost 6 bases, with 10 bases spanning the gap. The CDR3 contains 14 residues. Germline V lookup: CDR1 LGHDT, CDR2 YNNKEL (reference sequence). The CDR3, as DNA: TGTGCCAGCAGCCAAGAAAGGGTTTACGATACGCAGTATTTT. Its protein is CASSQERVYDTQYF.

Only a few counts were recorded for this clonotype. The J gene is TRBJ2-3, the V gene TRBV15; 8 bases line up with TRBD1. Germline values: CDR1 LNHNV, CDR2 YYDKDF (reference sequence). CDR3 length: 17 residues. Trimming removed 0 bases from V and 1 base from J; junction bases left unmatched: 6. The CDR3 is CATSRDIETGGTDTQYF. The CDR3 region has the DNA TGTGCCACCAGCAGAGATATTGAGACAGGGGGCACAGATACGCAGTATTTT.